Listed here are 15 T cell receptor beta chains from one sample, sequenced in a study of blood T cell repertoires in COVID-19. The assay was immunoSEQ multiplex PCR, and TCRdb's table has in-frame clones only and misses some. The data show about 400,000 clones, with around 90% seen just once and about 2.1% held by the top ten. Material for sequencing was PBMCs or T cells enriched from blood (not recorded which). Receptors were obtained from a woman in her thirties or forties with acute COVID-19.

The CDR3 sequence: CASSVGGVTGGNEQFF. The CDR3 region has the DNA TGTGCCAGCAGCGTAGGCGGGGTCACCGGCGGTAATGAGCAGTTCTTC. V and J are TRBV9 and TRBJ2-1, with a tentative D call TRBD2 (6 bases). Germline CDR1 reads SGDLS; CDR2 reads YYNGEE. Between the trimmed V and J ends, which lost 0 bases and 7 bases, there was a span of 17 bases. CDR3 length equals 16 residues.

The V and J genes are TRBV7-9 and TRBJ1-5; D might be TRBD1 (5 bases). Germline assignment: CDR1 SEHNR and CDR2 FQNEAQ (reference sequence). With 1 base removed from V and 3 bases from J, the gap between germline ends came to 13 bases. This CDR3 spans 16 amino acids. The CDR3 DNA follows: TGTGCCAGCAGCTTAGGGGCAGGGTTATACAATCAGCCCCAGCATTTT. This translates into CASSLGAGLYNQPQHF. The variable domain in full, completed from reference TRBV7-9 and TRBJ1-5, reads DTGVSQNPRHKITKRGQNVTFRCDPISEHNRLYWYRQTLGQGPEFLTYFQNEAQLEKSRLLSDRFSAERPKGSFSTLEIQRTEQGDSAMYLCASSLGAGLYNQPQHFGDGTRLSIL.

The chain has TRBV18 and TRBJ1-2, with 8 bases matching TRBD1. The length of the CDR3 is 16 residues. Trimming took 3 bases from V and 3 from J; bases not matched to a gene: 9. Per the germline V gene, CDR1 is KGHSH and CDR2 is LQKENI. In DNA form, the CDR3 reads TGTGCCAGCTCACCGAACACAGGGGGTAAAGACTATGGCTACACCTTC. This translates into CASSPNTGGKDYGYTF.

Concerning this clone: Other nucleotide sequences from this sample produce the same CDR3. This chain links TRBV7-2 with TRBJ1-4; D gene unclear. The CDR3 is made up of 14 amino acids. With 5 bases removed from V and 0 bases from J, the gap between germline ends came to 7 bases. CDR1 and CDR2 (germline): SGHTA, FQGNSA. Here the CDR3 reads CASSPSATNEKLFF. DNA for the CDR3: TGTGCCAGCAGCCCCTCAGCAACTAATGAAAAACTGTTTTTT.

This chain links TRBV6-5 with TRBJ1-5; D not certain. Germline CDR1 and CDR2: MNHEY and SVGAGI. The CDR3 is 14 amino acids. V lost 6 bases to trimming and J lost 1 base, with 10 bases between them. In nucleotides, the CDR3 is TGTGCCAGCAGGGTTGAGGGAAGCAATCAGCCCCAGCATTTT. Residues: CASRVEGSNQPQHF.

The CDR3 sequence: CASSARVSGNTIYF. CDR3 DNA: TGTGCCAGTAGTGCCCGCGTATCTGGAAACACCATATATTTT. The chain joins TRBV19 to TRBJ1-3; D ambiguous. The CDR3 length is 14 residues. The V gene lost 5 bases and the J gene lost 1 base, with 9 bases spanning the gap. Germline loops: CDR1 LNHDA, CDR2 SQIVND (reference sequence).

The DNA of the CDR3 is TGTGCCATCAGTGAGGGGGTAGCGGTTGGGGACGAGCAGTACTTC. Its protein is CAISEGVAVGDEQYF. This chain uses TRBV10-3 with TRBJ2-7; tentative D call: TRBD2 (6 bases). V was clipped by 2 bases and J by 5 bases, with 16 bases between them. The CDR3 sequence is 15 residues long. Germline CDR1 and CDR2: ENHRY and SYGVKD.

Details on this clone: At the DNA level, this CDR3 is encoded by other sequences in the same sample as well. V gene TRBV3-1 (or the pseudogene TRBV3-2) combines with J gene TRBJ1-1; no clear D gene. This CDR3 comprises 13 residues. CDR1 is LGHDT and CDR2 is YNNKEL in the germline V gene (reference sequence). V was shortened by 1 base and J by 3 bases, with 6 bases between the two germline ends. CDR3 bases: TGTGCCAGCAGCCAAGGCCTATACACTGAAGCTTTCTTT. Protein: CASSQGLYTEAFF.

V is TRBV10-2 and J is TRBJ2-7; 9 nucleotides agree with TRBD1. The germline V gene has CDR1 WSHSY and CDR2 SAAADI. V gave up 7 bases and J gave up 7 bases; unmatched junction bases: 8. The CDR3 contains 13 residues. CDR3 in amino acids: CASTHGQGWEQYF. CDR3 sequence (DNA): TGCGCCAGCACCCACGGACAGGGGTGGGAGCAGTACTTC.

The CDR3: CASNGGQGGTGELFF. The CDR3 DNA follows: TGTGCCAGCAACGGAGGACAGGGAGGCACCGGGGAGCTGTTTTTT. This chain joins TRBV7-9 and TRBJ2-2; 8 nucleotides agree with TRBD1. The junction had 8 bases not matched to a gene; V was cut back by 7 bases and J by 4 bases. The V gene's germline CDR1 is SEHNR and CDR2 FQNEAQ (reference sequence). This CDR3 spans 15 amino acids.

CDR3 DNA sequence: TGTGCCAGCAGTGAGACTGGGGGCGCTGGGGCCAACGTCCTGACTTTC. Protein: CASSETGGAGANVLTF. The rearrangement uses TRBV2 and TRBJ2-6; maybe TRBD1 (6 bases). The CDR3 is 16 residues long. Deletions cut 3 bases from V and 2 bases from J, with 11 bases between. Germline lookup yields CDR1 SNHLY and CDR2 FYNNEI.

This rearrangement joins TRBV5-4 to TRBJ2-5; 10 bases are shared with TRBD2. Unmatched junction bases numbered 4, after V lost 4 bases and J lost 1 base. This CDR3 spans 15 amino acids. In germline, CDR1 is SGHNT, CDR2 YYREEE (reference sequence). The CDR3 loop is CASSRTSGSQETQYF. As DNA, the CDR3 is TGTGCCAGCAGCAGGACTAGCGGTAGCCAAGAGACCCAGTACTTC. Looking up the rest from reference TRBV5-4 and TRBJ2-5 gives the full variable domain: ETGVTQSPTHLIKTRGQQVTLRCSSQSGHNTVSWYQQALGQGPQFIFQYYREEENGRGNFPPRFSGLQFPNYSSELNVNALELDDSALYLCASSRTSGSQETQYFGPGTRLLVL.

J is TRBJ1-1 and V is TRBV9, with a weak D call TRBD1 (6 bases). Trimming removed 3 bases at V and 1 base at J, with 16 bases between. The germline CDR1 and CDR2 sequences are SGDLS and YYNGEE. This CDR3 is 16 amino acids long. The CDR3 coding sequence is TGTGCCAGCAGCGGGGTAGGCAGGGGTAGGAACACTGAAGCTTTCTTT. Encoded protein: CASSGVGRGRNTEAFF.

The chain couples TRBV9 to TRBJ2-5; 9 nucleotides align to TRBD1. The germline gives CDR1 SGDLS, CDR2 YYNGEE. After removal of 4 bases from V and 5 bases from J, the junction contained 21 bases not matched to a gene. This CDR3 contains 19 residues. CDR3 DNA sequence: TGTGCCAGCAGCACTCCCAAAAAGGCGGGACAGGGATGGGAGGAGACCCAGTACTTC. Translating it yields CASSTPKKAGQGWEETQYF.

J is TRBJ1-4 and V is TRBV30, with D maybe TRBD1 (6 bases). Germline assignment: CDR1 GTSNPN and CDR2 SVGIG (reference sequence). The CDR3 has 14 amino acids. V gave up 3 bases and J gave up 8 bases, with 16 bases separating them. CDR3 loop: CAWRRGGIGEKLFF. CDR3 nucleotide sequence: TGTGCCTGGAGGAGGGGGGGGATAGGAGAAAAACTGTTTTTT. Filled out from reference TRBV30 and TRBJ1-4, the complete variable domain reads SQTIHQWPATLVQPVGSPLSLECTVEGTSNPNLYWYRQAAGRGLQLLFYSVGIGQISSEVPQNLSASRPQDRQFILSSKKLLLSDSGFYLCAWRRGGIGEKLFFGSGTQLSVL.